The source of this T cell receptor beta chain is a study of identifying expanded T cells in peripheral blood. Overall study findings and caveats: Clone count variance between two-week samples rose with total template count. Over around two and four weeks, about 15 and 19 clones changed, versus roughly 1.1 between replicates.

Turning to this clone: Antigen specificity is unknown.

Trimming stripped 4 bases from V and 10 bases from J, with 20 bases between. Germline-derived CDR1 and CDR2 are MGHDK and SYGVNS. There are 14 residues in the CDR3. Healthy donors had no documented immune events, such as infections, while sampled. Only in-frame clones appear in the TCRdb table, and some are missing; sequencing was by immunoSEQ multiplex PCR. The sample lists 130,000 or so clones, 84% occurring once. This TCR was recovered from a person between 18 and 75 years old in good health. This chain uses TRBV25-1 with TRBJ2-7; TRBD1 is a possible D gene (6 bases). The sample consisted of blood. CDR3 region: CASSGLDRFTIQYF. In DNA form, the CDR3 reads TGTGCCAGCAGTGGGTTGGACAGATTTACGATTCAGTACTTC.